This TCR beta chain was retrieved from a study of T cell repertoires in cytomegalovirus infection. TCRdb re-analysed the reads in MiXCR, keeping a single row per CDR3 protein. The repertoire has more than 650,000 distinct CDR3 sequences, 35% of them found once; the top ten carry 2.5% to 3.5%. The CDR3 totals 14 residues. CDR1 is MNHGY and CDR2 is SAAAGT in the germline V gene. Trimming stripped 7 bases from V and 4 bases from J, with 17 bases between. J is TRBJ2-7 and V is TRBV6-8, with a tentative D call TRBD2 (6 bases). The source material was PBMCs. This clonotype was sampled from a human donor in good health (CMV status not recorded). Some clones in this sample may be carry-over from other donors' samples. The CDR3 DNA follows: TGTGCCAGCAAACCCCCCGGGACTGTATACGAGCAGTACTTC. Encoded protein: CASKPPGTVYEQYF.